Below are 8 T cell receptor beta chains sequenced from a single sample in a study of shared clonotypes between healthy human individuals. Method: immunoSEQ multiplex PCR; TCRdb's copy keeps in-frame clones and lacks some. The table lists 1.6 million or so clones, about 98.5% of them singletons. The sample was naive CD4+ T cells sorted from blood. Subset given: CD45RA+ positively selected. Every receptor here comes from a man aged 25 to 40 in good health.

This clone was observed a single time. The chain is built from TRBV19 and TRBJ2-6; D is perhaps TRBD1 (6 bases). The germline V and J ends were trimmed by 7 bases and 0 bases, with 25 bases remaining between them. Germline V gene sequence: CDR1 LNHDA, CDR2 SQIVND (reference sequence). The length of the CDR3 is 20 residues. The CDR3 sequence is CASTLFGGWGQTSGANVLTF. The DNA for the CDR3 is TGTGCCAGTACCCTATTTGGCGGCTGGGGGCAGACCTCTGGGGCCAACGTCCTGACTTTC.

This chain uses TRBV19 with TRBJ2-1; D possibly corresponds to TRBD2 (6 bases). V was shortened by 9 bases and J by 7 bases, with 25 bases between the two germline ends. The CDR3 spans 16 residues. Looked up from germline, CDR1 is LNHDA and CDR2 is SQIVND (reference sequence). DNA of the CDR3: TGTGCCAGCCACAGATTCGGGACTCCATTACTAAATGAGCAGTTCTTC. Translated: CASHRFGTPLLNEQFF.

DNA of the CDR3: TGTGCCAGCTCACCACCTTCCCCGCGCAATGAGCAGTTCTTC. Translating gives CASSPPSPRNEQFF. The chain combines TRBV18 with TRBJ2-1; no clear D gene. The CDR3 runs to 14 residues. V was trimmed by 0 bases and J by 6 bases, leaving 9 bases between them. Germline loops: CDR1 KGHSH, CDR2 LQKENI.

The chain recombines TRBV25-1 with TRBJ2-1; D possibly corresponds to TRBD1 (5 bases). CDR3 length equals 15 residues. The germline V gene encodes CDR1 MGHDK and CDR2 SYGVNS. The V and J ends lost 2 bases and 4 bases respectively, with 12 bases between them. CDR3 nucleotide sequence: TGTGCCAGCAGTGAAGCCAGGGTGAGTTACAATGAGCAGTTCTTC. As protein: CASSEARVSYNEQFF.

The J gene is TRBJ2-3, the V gene TRBV18; D gene uncertain. The CDR3 is 16 residues long. Trimming removed 3 bases from V and 0 bases from J, with 13 bases in between. The V gene's germline CDR1 is KGHSH and CDR2 LQKENI. The DNA of the CDR3 is TGTGCCAGCTCACCTAAAATCTCAGAGAGCACAGATACGCAGTATTTT. It is translated as CASSPKISESTDTQYF. Full variable domain (outside the CDR3, taken from reference TRBV18 and TRBJ2-3): NAGVMQNPRHLVRRRGQEARLRCSPMKGHSHVYWYRQLPEEGLKFMVYLQKENIIDESGMPKERFSAEFPKEGPSILRIQQVVRGDSAAYFCASSPKISESTDTQYFGPGTRLTVL.

The V call is TRBV28, the J call TRBJ1-5, with D possibly matching TRBD1 (5 bases). The CDR3 runs to 15 residues. Trimming pared 2 bases from V and 5 bases from J, leaving 13 bases between. CDR1 MDHEN and CDR2 SYDVKM come from the germline V gene. CDR3: CASSLDSSWHQPQHF. The CDR3 DNA follows: TGTGCCAGCAGTTTAGACAGTTCTTGGCATCAGCCCCAGCATTTT.

The chain carries TRBV27 and TRBJ2-1, with TRBD2 identical over 10 bases. There are 13 residues in the CDR3. Germline V CDR1 and CDR2: MNHEY, SMNVEV (reference sequence). Trimming cost V 9 bases and J 6 bases; bases outside gene matches: 5. This chain's CDR3 is CASRSSGSNEQFF. The CDR3 DNA reads as TGTGCCAGTAGATCTAGCGGGAGCAATGAGCAGTTCTTC.

The chain uses TRBV28 and TRBJ1-5; D unclear. The V gene's germline CDR1 is MDHEN and CDR2 SYDVKM. The CDR3 is made up of 12 amino acids. V gave up 6 bases and J gave up 5 bases, with 8 bases separating them. The CDR3 is CASRTPDQPQHF. CDR3 coding DNA: TGTGCCAGCAGAACCCCCGATCAGCCCCAGCATTTT.